The sequence of this T cell receptor (beta chain) was determined in a study of blood T cell repertoires in COVID-19. In this sample, this clone turned up once. Libraries were prepared by immunoSEQ multiplex PCR; TCRdb keeps only in-frame clonotypes and omits some of them. The sample shows approximately 150,000 clones, 87% of them seen only once. This CDR3 comprises 16 residues. The V gene end was trimmed by 3 bases and the J gene end by 8 bases; junction bases not matched to a gene: 9. The V gene's germline CDR1 is SGHNT and CDR2 YENEEA. The specimen sequenced was peripheral blood. This receptor was obtained from a woman aged 50 to 60 with acute or convalescent COVID-19. V is TRBV11-3 and J is TRBJ1-4; 10 nucleotides align to TRBD1. The CDR3 sequence: CASSFLGQGGFEKLFF. CDR3 DNA: TGTGCCAGCAGCTTCCTCGGACAGGGGGGCTTCGAAAAACTGTTTTTT. Drawing the rest from reference TRBV11-3 and TRBJ1-4, the complete variable domain is EAGVVQSPRYKIIEKKQPVAFWCNPISGHNTLYWYLQNLGQGPELLIRYENEEAVDDSQLPKDRFSAERLKGVDSTLKIQPAELGDSAVYLCASSFLGQGGFEKLFFGSGTQLSVL.